The rows below give T cell receptor beta chains drawn from one sample of a study of blood T cell repertoires in COVID-19. Sequencing used immunoSEQ multiplex PCR; TCRdb keeps in-frame clones, though not all of them. The table records 400,000 or so clones, 87% of them present only once. The specimen was PBMCs or T cells enriched from blood (not recorded which). The receptors come from a man aged 35 to 55 in a cohort exposed to, infected with or recovered from COVID-19 (not recorded which). The CDR3 runs from the conserved cysteine through the conserved F or W. Each record gives: V gene, J gene, CDR3 protein.

V: TRBV3-1/TRBV3-2; J: TRBJ2-2; CDR3: CASSQGWRMNTGELFF
V: TRBV7-9; J: TRBJ1-1; CDR3: CASQVLNTEAFF
V: TRBV5-4; J: TRBJ2-1; CDR3: CASSLRPTPGGNEQFF
V: TRBV6-1; J: TRBJ1-1; CDR3: CASSDQPSTGAHTEAFF
V: TRBV5-5; J: TRBJ2-5; CDR3: CASSRAKIETQYF
V: TRBV7-6; J: TRBJ2-1; CDR3: CASKKGGGRDYNEQFF
V: TRBV10-3; J: TRBJ2-7; CDR3: CAISVGNSDSYEQYF
V: TRBV19; J: TRBJ1-5; CDR3: CASSSLVEGGGNQPQHF
V: TRBV5-1; J: TRBJ2-2; CDR3: CASSLSQVVGTGELFF
V: TRBV28; J: TRBJ1-6; CDR3: CASSPDRVLSYNSPLHF
V: TRBV2; J: TRBJ2-5; CDR3: CASSDTGTGTRGETQYF
V: TRBV2; J: TRBJ1-6; CDR3: CASSRDPNSPLHF
V: TRBV3-1/TRBV3-2; J: TRBJ2-1; CDR3: CASSQKIGTSGRINEQFF
V: TRBV28; J: TRBJ1-4; CDR3: CASSLHRGVVEKLFF
V: TRBV7-8; J: TRBJ1-1; CDR3: CASSPGQRIANTEAFF
V: TRBV4-1; J: TRBJ2-1; CDR3: CASSQENREDEQFF
V: TRBV10-2; J: TRBJ2-5; CDR3: CATSTSVAGDLETQYF
V: TRBV7-9; J: TRBJ2-7; CDR3: CATSLTGYEQYF
V: TRBV20-1; J: TRBJ2-5; CDR3: CSASYWGGVIQETQYF
V: TRBV14; J: TRBJ2-7; CDR3: CASSRQRRSSYEQYF
V: TRBV7-9; J: TRBJ2-7; CDR3: CASSHRLAGAYEQYF
V: TRBV7-9; J: TRBJ1-1; CDR3: CASSLTGMEAFF
V: TRBV5-1; J: TRBJ1-1; CDR3: CASRGYEGNTEAFF